This T cell receptor (beta chain) originates from a study of OX40 agonist ivuxolimab in advanced cancers. In the study overall: A male proportion of about 84% was recorded, with mean age about 62 years and range roughly 20 to 85. Under the entry rules, prior anti-PD-1, anti-PD-L1 or anti-CTLA-4 therapy was allowed, and around 36% had some. General observations from the study: In a subset of nonresponders, normalized T-cell clonal expansion was also low. CD4+ and CD8+ blood T cells expanded clonally by week 6 at 0.1 to 3.0 mg/kg.

Of note for this clone: Its antigen is undetermined.

The CDR3 contains 12 residues. CDR1 is SNHLY, CDR2 FYNNEI, per germline. The V end lost 10 bases, the J end lost 3 bases, and 13 bases lay between the germline ends. Assay used: immunoSEQ multiplex PCR; TCRdb lists only in-frame clones, some missing. The sample holds tens of thousands of clones, approximately 90% seen once. The TCR was taken from an adult with an advanced solid tumor such as melanoma, head and neck, liver or kidney cancer. The source material was CD4+ or CD8+ T cells sorted from blood, sampled in a trial of the OX40 agonist ivuxolimab. The rearrangement links TRBV2 to TRBJ2-7; D is uncertain. The DNA of the CDR3 is TGTGCCATGACACCATTTAACTACGAGCAGTACTTC. As protein: CAMTPFNYEQYF.